This TCR beta chain is from a study of blood T cell repertoires in COVID-19. The length of the CDR3 is 18 residues. V shed 0 bases and J 2 bases; nucleotides not matched to a gene: 11. Looked up from germline, CDR1 is LGHNA and CDR2 is YSLEER. Generated by immunoSEQ multiplex PCR, the TCRdb table keeps only in-frame clones and is missing some. Here the sample spans around 120,000 clones, approximately 83% being singletons. The rearrangement joins TRBV4-3 to TRBJ2-7, with 9 bases matching TRBD1. Sequences were obtained from peripheral blood. The receptor was isolated from a middle-aged man with active or convalescent COVID-19. CDR3 protein: CASSQDLLRTGVTYEQYF. CDR3 sequence (DNA): TGCGCCAGCAGCCAAGATCTACTAAGGACAGGGGTGACCTACGAGCAGTACTTC.